The source of this T cell receptor (beta chain) is a study of technical replicates of blood from several donors. This clone was counted once. With V trimmed by 1 base and J by 5 bases, 5 bases remained unmatched. CDR3 length equals 15 residues. Germline V gene data show CDR1 as KGHSH and CDR2 as LQKENI. This table comes from immunoSEQ multiplex PCR, and its TCRdb copy is limited to in-frame clones, with some not included. The table has about 59,000 clones, roughly 95% seen once. V is TRBV18 and J is TRBJ2-7, with 10 bases identical to TRBD1. The sequenced material came from PBMCs. The TCR originated in a human donor in good health. Some clones in this sample may be carry-over from other donors' samples. In DNA, the CDR3 is TGTGCCAGCTCACCACGGGGACAGGGGTCCAACGAGCAGTACTTC. Protein sequence: CASSPRGQGSNEQYF.